Each of the 11 T cell receptor beta chains below was sequenced from the same sample in a study of identical twins (dated by TCRdb to about 2016). The library came from 5' RACE. The run used an Illumina HiSeq 2000. TCRdb reprocessing: public reads trimmed at Q25 with fastp, clones called with MiXCR, in-frame beta chains kept. Here each entry gathers all rows of one CDR3 protein and keeps the most common genes and DNA. In all, the sample holds approximately 210,000 distinct CDR3 sequences, and around a sixth of those were seen once. 35% to 50% of the sample comes from the top ten. The sample also formed part of further work on T cells expressing NK-cell markers.

Sequenced material: CD8+ T cells sorted from blood. Receptor source: a woman between 18 and 29 years old in good health.

In its sample, this clonotype was seen a few times. The J gene is TRBJ2-7, the V gene TRBV12-3 or TRBV12-4, with 10 bases lining up with TRBD1. The CDR3 consists of 14 residues. V was clipped by 4 bases and J by 5 bases; unmatched bases: 5. CDR3 sequence reads: CASSSWDRGHEQYF. The CDR3 DNA is TGTGCCAGCAGTTCGTGGGACAGGGGCCACGAGCAGTACTTC.

V gene TRBV3-1 combines with J gene TRBJ2-3; D is perhaps TRBD2 (5 bases). In germline, CDR1 is LGHDT, CDR2 YNNKEL (reference sequence). V lost 4 bases, J lost 1 base, and 18 bases lay in between. This CDR3 comprises 17 residues. CDR3 loop: CASSLPLAGPGTDTQYF. The CDR3 DNA follows: TGTGCCAGCAGCCTGCCCCTGGCGGGCCCTGGCACAGATACGCAGTATTTT.

The chain links TRBV7-9 to TRBJ2-7; D possibly matches TRBD1 or TRBD2 (7 bases each). CDR3 size: 15 residues. Looked up from germline, CDR1 is SEHNR and CDR2 is FQNEAQ (reference sequence). V was shortened by 5 bases and J by 3 bases, with 17 bases between the two germline ends. As DNA, the CDR3 is TGTGCCAGCAGCCCCCGATTCAGGGGGGGCTACGAGCAGTACTTC. Translation: CASSPRFRGGYEQYF.

The rearrangement joins TRBV5-6 to TRBJ2-7; 7 positions agree with TRBD1. Germline V gives CDR1 SGHDT, CDR2 YYEEEE. The CDR3 covers 14 residues. The trim removed 2 bases at V and 3 bases at J, leaving 5 bases unmatched. CDR3 region: CASSFNYRGYEQYF. CDR3 coding DNA: TGTGCCAGCAGCTTTAATTACAGGGGCTACGAGCAGTACTTC.

This clonotype was observed many times. The rearrangement uses TRBV7-2 and TRBJ2-1; the D is unclear. Trimming pared 5 bases from V and 5 bases from J, leaving 4 bases between. This CDR3 is built from 11 residues. The germline V gene has CDR1 SGHTA and CDR2 FQGNSA. This chain's CDR3 is CASSLHNEQFF. As DNA, the CDR3 is TGTGCCAGCAGCCTCCACAATGAGCAGTTCTTC.

Only a few counts were recorded for this clonotype. This rearrangement joins TRBV4-3 to TRBJ2-1; TRBD2 aligns across 8 bases. Germline CDR1 and CDR2: LGHNA and YSLEER. CDR3 length: 14 residues. V shed 4 bases, J shed 5 bases, and the junction held 4 bases outside the gene matches. DNA of the CDR3: TGCGCCAGCAGCCGGGGACTAGGGGACAATGAGCAGTTCTTC. It encodes CASSRGLGDNEQFF.

The chain has TRBV7-8 and TRBJ2-1; 13 bases fit TRBD2. The CDR3 has 18 amino acids. Unmatched junction bases numbered 6, after V lost 4 bases and J lost 0 bases. Germline CDR1 SGHVS, CDR2 FQNEAQ. The CDR3 DNA is TGTGCCAGCAGCTCCCCCACTAGCGGGGGGGACTCCTACAATGAGCAGTTCTTC. This gives the protein CASSSPTSGGDSYNEQFF.

V is TRBV9 and J is TRBJ2-1; no clear D gene. Germline V gene lookup returns CDR1 SGDLS and CDR2 YYNGEE. The CDR3 spans 12 residues. Trimming took 3 bases from V and 10 from J, leaving 11 bases between them. The DNA of the CDR3 is TGTGCCAGCAGCGGAAACTCCCAAGAGCAGTTCTTC. It specifies CASSGNSQEQFF.

The table lists this clonotype with many counts. The V and J genes are TRBV29-1 and TRBJ2-3; D is ambiguous. CDR1 and CDR2 (germline): SQVTM, ANQGSEA. This CDR3 has 12 amino acids. V dropped 4 bases and J dropped 4 bases, with 9 bases sitting between them. The DNA for the CDR3 is TGCAGCGTTGTGCATTCCTCAGATACGCAGTATTTT. Its translation: CSVVHSSDTQYF.

The rearrangement joins TRBV7-2 to TRBJ1-1; perhaps TRBD1 as D (5 bases). The CDR3 is made up of 14 amino acids. CDR1 and CDR2 (germline): SGHTA, FQGNSA. Trimming left V 5 bases short and J 4 bases short, with 14 bases between. Written as DNA, the CDR3 is TGTGCCAGCAGCCGATCGGAGGGGTCCACTGAAGCTTTCTTT. Its protein product is CASSRSEGSTEAFF.

This clonotype was picked up a small number of times. The chain is built from TRBV11-2 and TRBJ2-5; D ambiguous. CDR1 is SGHAT and CDR2 is FQNNGV in the germline V gene. This CDR3 contains 14 residues. The germline V and J ends were trimmed by 1 base and 4 bases, with 10 bases remaining between them. The CDR3 DNA is TGTGCCAGCAGCTTAGGGCTCAGGCTAGAGACCCAGTACTTC. Translated: CASSLGLRLETQYF.